There are many counts of the clone carrying this TCR beta chain. RNA transcripts yielded amplified TCR beta CDR3 regions. An initial RT-PCR round employing HTBI primers preceded a second-round multiplex PCR. Each CDR3 protein gets one entry after TCRdb re-called the multiplex PCR reads with MiXCR. The table lists almost 400,000 distinct CDR3 sequences, around 19% of them singletons. This record comes from a study of Graves' ophthalmopathy and Graves' hyperthyroidism. Losses at the gene ends were 4 bases for V and 7 bases for J; bases not matched to a gene: 10. This CDR3 has 15 residues. Germline lookup yields CDR1 SGHTA and CDR2 FQGNSA.

The sequence was collected from a woman aged 18-29 years with Graves' ophthalmopathy. The chain carries TRBV7-2 and TRBJ2-7, with TRBD1 matching over 10 bases. The sequencing input was peripheral blood. CDR3 loop: CASSYRDRGPQEQYF. The CDR3 DNA is TGTGCCAGCAGCTACCGGGACAGGGGACCTCAAGAGCAGTACTTC.